This entry features one T cell receptor (beta chain) sequence. These data originate in a study of Ad26.COV2.S vaccination and SARS-CoV-2 variants. CDR3 length: 11 residues. Germline V gene sequence: CDR1 MDHEN, CDR2 SYDVKM. V lost 6 bases and J 7 bases, leaving 9 bases between the germline ends. Sequencing used immunoSEQ multiplex PCR; TCRdb keeps in-frame clones, though not all of them. The sample shows tens of thousands of clones, roughly 85% of them seen only once. The source is a human donor who had recovered from COVID-19. The source material was peripheral blood, sampled after recovery from COVID-19. This chain connects TRBV28 to TRBJ1-2; D is undetermined. The CDR3 nucleotides read TGTGCCAGCAGCCTTTATGGTGGCTACACCTTC. Its translation: CASSLYGGYTF.